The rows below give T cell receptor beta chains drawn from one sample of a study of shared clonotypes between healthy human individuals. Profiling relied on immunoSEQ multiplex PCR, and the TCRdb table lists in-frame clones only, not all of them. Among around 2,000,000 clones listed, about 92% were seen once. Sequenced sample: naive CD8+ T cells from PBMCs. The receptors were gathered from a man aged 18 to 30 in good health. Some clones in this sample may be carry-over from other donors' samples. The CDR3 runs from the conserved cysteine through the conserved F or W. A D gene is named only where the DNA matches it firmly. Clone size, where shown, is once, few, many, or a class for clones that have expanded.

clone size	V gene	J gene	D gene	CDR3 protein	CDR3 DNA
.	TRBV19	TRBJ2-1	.	CASSILRDRGNEQFF	TGTGCCAGTAGTATCTTGCGGGATCGAGGCAATGAGCAGTTCTTC
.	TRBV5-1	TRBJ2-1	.	CASSFGAYNEQFF	TGCGCCAGCAGCTTTGGAGCCTACAATGAGCAGTTCTTC
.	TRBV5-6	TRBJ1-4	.	CASSSKGPLEKLFF	TGTGCCAGCAGCTCCAAGGGACCACTTGAAAAACTGTTTTTT
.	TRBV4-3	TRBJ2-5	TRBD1	CASSQLRDSQETQYF	TGCGCCAGCAGCCAACTTCGGGACAGCCAAGAGACCCAGTACTTC
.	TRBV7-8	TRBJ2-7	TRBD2	CASAYGTSYYEQYF	TGTGCCAGCGCCTACGGGACTAGTTACTACGAGCAGTACTTC
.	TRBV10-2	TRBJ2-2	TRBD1	CASSADRGRAGELFF	TGCGCCAGCAGTGCCGACAGGGGAAGGGCCGGGGAGCTGTTTTTT
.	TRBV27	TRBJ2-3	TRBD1	CASSSITGTGIADTQYF	TGTGCCAGCAGTTCCATCACCGGGACAGGGATCGCAGATACGCAGTATTTT
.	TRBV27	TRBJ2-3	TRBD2	CASSSNPGGALDTQYF	TGTGCCAGCAGTTCCAACCCCGGGGGGGCGCTGGATACGCAGTATTTT
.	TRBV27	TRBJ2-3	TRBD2	CASSPRLAAGTDTQYF	TGTGCCAGCAGCCCCCGACTAGCGGCGGGCACAGATACGCAGTATTTT
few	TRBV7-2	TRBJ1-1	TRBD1	CASSLAGGMAFF	TGTGCCAGCAGCTTAGCAGGGGGCATGGCTTTCTTT
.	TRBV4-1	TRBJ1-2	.	CASSQARTPNYGYTF	TGCGCCAGCAGCCAAGCTAGGACACCCAACTATGGCTACACCTTC
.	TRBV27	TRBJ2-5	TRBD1	CASNRGRAETQYF	TGTGCCAGCAACAGGGGGCGCGCGGAGACCCAGTACTTC
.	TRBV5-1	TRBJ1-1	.	CASRPRPLNTEAFF	TGCGCCAGCAGACCTAGACCCCTGAACACTGAAGCTTTCTTT
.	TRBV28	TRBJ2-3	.	CASSLVTDTQYF	TGTGCCAGCAGTTTAGTGACAGATACGCAGTATTTT
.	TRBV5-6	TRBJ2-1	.	CASSLGERAYNEQFF	TGTGCCAGCAGCTTGGGAGAGCGGGCCTACAATGAGCAGTTCTTC
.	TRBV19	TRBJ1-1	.	CASRNPENTEAFF	TGTGCCAGTAGAAACCCAGAGAACACTGAAGCTTTCTTT
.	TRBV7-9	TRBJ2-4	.	CASSLAEDPKNIQYF	TGTGCCAGCAGCTTAGCGGAGGACCCCAAAAACATTCAGTACTTC
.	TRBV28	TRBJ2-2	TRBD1	CASSLFFGTGFTGELFF	TGTGCCAGCAGTTTATTTTTCGGGACAGGGTTTACCGGGGAGCTGTTTTTT
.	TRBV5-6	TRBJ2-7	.	CASSLRDEQYF	TGTGCCAGCAGCTTGAGAGACGAGCAGTACTTC
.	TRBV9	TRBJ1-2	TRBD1	CASSVGDRGFGYTF	TGTGCCAGCAGCGTAGGGGACAGGGGTTTTGGCTACACCTTC
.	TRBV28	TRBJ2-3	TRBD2	CASSLRREGRGDTQYF	TGTGCCAGCAGTTTACGGCGGGAGGGCCGAGGGGATACGCAGTATTTT
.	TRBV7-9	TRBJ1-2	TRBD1	CASSPQGQGISDYGYTF	TGTGCCAGCAGCCCCCAGGGACAGGGGATAAGTGACTATGGCTACACCTTC
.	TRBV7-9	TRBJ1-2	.	CASSTALYHGYTF	TGTGCCAGCAGCACCGCTCTATATCATGGCTACACCTTC
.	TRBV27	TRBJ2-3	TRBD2	CASWRAGRPDTQYF	TGTGCCAGCTGGCGAGCGGGACGTCCAGATACGCAGTATTTT
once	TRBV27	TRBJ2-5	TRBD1	CASSLLPGQGVPHQETQYF	TGTGCCAGCAGCCTACTTCCGGGACAGGGGGTCCCCCACCAAGAGACCCAGTACTTC
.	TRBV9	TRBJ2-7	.	CASSAERGASYEQYF	TGTGCCAGCAGCGCCGAACGAGGAGCATCCTACGAGCAGTACTTC
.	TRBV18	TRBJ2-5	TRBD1	CASSLEGQGRQETQYF	TGTGCCAGCTCACTAGAGGGACAGGGACGACAAGAGACCCAGTACTTC
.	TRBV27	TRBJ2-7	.	CASSSTGGWYEQYF	TGTGCCAGCAGTTCCACGGGGGGCTGGTACGAGCAGTACTTC
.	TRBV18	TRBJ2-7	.	CASSPTQVYLWEQYF	TGTGCCAGCTCACCTACACAGGTGTATTTGTGGGAGCAGTACTTC
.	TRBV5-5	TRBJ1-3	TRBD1	CASSLETGNSGNTIYF	TGTGCCAGCAGCTTAGAGACAGGGAACTCTGGAAACACCATATATTTT
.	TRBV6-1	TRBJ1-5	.	CASSEFGYSNQPQHF	TGTGCCAGCAGTGAATTCGGGTATAGCAATCAGCCCCAGCATTTT
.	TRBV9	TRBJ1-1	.	CASREQGDTEAFF	TGTGCCAGCAGAGAACAGGGTGACACTGAAGCTTTCTTT
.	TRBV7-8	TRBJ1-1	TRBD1	CASSPVQGVITEAFF	TGTGCCAGCAGCCCTGTACAGGGGGTTATCACTGAAGCTTTCTTT
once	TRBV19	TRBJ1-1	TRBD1	CASSRPQGAAEAFF	TGTGCCAGTAGTAGACCACAGGGGGCGGCTGAAGCTTTCTTT
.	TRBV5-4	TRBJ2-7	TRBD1	CASSLGQVGWYEQYF	TGTGCCAGCAGCTTAGGACAGGTGGGGTGGTACGAGCAGTACTTC
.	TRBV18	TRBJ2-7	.	CASSPKMGEQYF	TGTGCCAGCTCACCAAAGATGGGCGAGCAGTACTTC
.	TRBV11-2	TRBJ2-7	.	CASSLVVGLAAYEQYF	TGTGCCAGCAGCTTAGTCGTAGGACTGGCCGCCTACGAGCAGTACTTC
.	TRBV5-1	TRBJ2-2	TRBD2	CASSRRLAGVDGELFF	TGCGCCAGCAGCAGGCGACTAGCGGGAGTGGACGGGGAGCTGTTTTTT
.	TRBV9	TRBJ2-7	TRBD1	CASSVGTGGLVEQYF	TGTGCCAGCAGCGTAGGCACAGGGGGTCTGGTCGAGCAGTACTTC
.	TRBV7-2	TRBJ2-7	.	CASSDALNYEQYF	TGTGCCAGCAGCGACGCCCTGAACTACGAGCAGTACTTC
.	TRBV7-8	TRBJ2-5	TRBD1	CASSSPITETGPGGRTQYF	TGTGCCAGCAGCTCCCCGATTACTGAGACAGGGCCAGGGGGTCGGACCCAGTACTTC
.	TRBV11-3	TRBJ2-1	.	CASSLDARRAANEQFF	TGTGCCAGCAGCTTAGATGCCAGGAGGGCCGCCAATGAGCAGTTCTTC
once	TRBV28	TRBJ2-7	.	CASTRGVPYEQYF	TGTGCCAGCACCCGAGGTGTCCCCTACGAGCAGTACTTC
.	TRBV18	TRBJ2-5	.	CASSRLNQETQYF	TGTGCCAGCTCACGCCTAAACCAAGAGACCCAGTACTTC
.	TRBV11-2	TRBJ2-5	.	CASSQTETQYF	TGTGCCAGCAGCCAAACCGAGACCCAGTACTTC
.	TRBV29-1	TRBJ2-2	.	CSVGTVNTGELFF	TGCAGCGTAGGGACGGTAAACACCGGGGAGCTGTTTTTT